This T cell receptor beta chain was obtained from a study of blood T cell repertoires in COVID-19. About the study: The origin of the acute and convalescent COVID-19 samples was the United States, Italy and Spain. Sources were T cells, B-cell-depleted T cells, or PBMCs; the material itself was cDNA or gDNA.

The V segment lost 4 bases and the J segment 5 bases; nucleotides outside the gene matches: 12. This CDR3 region has 17 residues. Germline CDR1 LNHDA, CDR2 SQIVND (reference sequence). In the authors' workflow: For nucleated cells, counts were estimated from reference gene primer amplification. Sequencing was performed with immunoSEQ multiplex PCR; in TCRdb, only in-frame clones are kept and a portion is missing. From that table come the V and J calls and clone size; the DNA was used to work out D and trimming. Among more than 80,000 clones listed, around 90% were seen once. The sequencing sample was made of peripheral blood. This chain links TRBV19 with TRBJ1-5, with 9 bases aligning to TRBD1. The receptor comes from a man aged 35-49 years with acute or convalescent COVID-19. The CDR3 DNA is TGTGCCAGTAGTACTACCTACAGGGGGCCAGGGGATCAGCCCCAGCATTTT. Translation: CASSTTYRGPGDQPQHF.